This T cell receptor beta chain was captured by sequencing in a study of blood T cell repertoires in COVID-19 (dated by TCRdb to 2020 to 2022). The study in broad terms: Samples covering the acute and convalescent phases of COVID-19 were provided by collaborators in the United States, Italy and Spain. The material from the prospective study consisted of cDNA or gDNA derived from T cells, B-cell-depleted T cells, or PBMCs. The dataset comprised deeply sampled blood TCRbeta repertoires from subjects exposed to, actively infected with, or recovered from COVID-19. The repertoires were released in a freely available public database intended as a resource for research on the immune response to SARS-CoV-2. Samples came from the ongoing ImmuneRACE study (first 160 participants) plus 1,254 subjects from 6 global collaborators. Sample metadata almost always included a de-identified subject ID, COVID-19 status, age in years and sex. Where available, HLA class I and class II types were obtained from metadata supplied by the sample provider rather than from assay-based typing.

As regards this clone: This clone's antigen is unknown. One base away there is no much larger clone; base qualities are not given.

Each collaborating institution followed its own protocols to collect whole blood in K2EDTA tubes. Collaborator samples were shipped for TCRbeta analysis as frozen whole blood, isolated PBMCs, or DNA extracted from either sample type. Looking up the germline V gene yields CDR1 MDHEN and CDR2 SYDVKM. Measured from the cysteine to the phenylalanine, the CDR3 is 15 residues long. CDR3 DNA only is kept here, 45 bases in frame from base 1. Ends trimmed: V by 5 bases, J by 1 base; bases unmatched to a gene: 3. TCRbeta CDR3 regions were amplified from genomic DNA using the immunoSEQ Assay, a bias-controlled multiplex PCR. In the original analysis: The number of nucleated cells in each sample was estimated from the amplification of reference gene primers within the assay. To quantify the absolute abundance of each unique TCRbeta CDR3 rearrangement, sequence reads were collapsed and filtered. For each sample, productive Simpson clonality was calculated as the square root of Simpson's diversity index across productive rearrangements. This is the immuneACCESS table as TCRdb keeps it, with only in-frame sequences that have V and J called. A part of the clones is gone; compared with another copy, unresolved V genes explain less than half, and the rest is unexplained. V, J and clone size are taken as reported in that table, and D and trimming were inferred from the DNA itself. Here the sample has about 200,000 clones; around 90% occur a single time. The top ten clonotypes cover 0.45% to 0.65% of the sample.

Points the paper makes about the study in general: The amount of clinical and demographic metadata varied by source and participant and was provided uncurated.

The rearrangement joined TRBV28 to TRBJ1-5, and 9 junction bases match TRBD1. This TCR came from a man aged 50 to 59 with acute or convalescent COVID-19. The sequenced sample consisted of peripheral blood. CDR3 sequence: CASSEGQGSNQPQHF. In nucleotide form, the sequence is TGTGCCAGCAGTGAGGGACAGGGAAGCAATCAGCCCCAGCATTTT.